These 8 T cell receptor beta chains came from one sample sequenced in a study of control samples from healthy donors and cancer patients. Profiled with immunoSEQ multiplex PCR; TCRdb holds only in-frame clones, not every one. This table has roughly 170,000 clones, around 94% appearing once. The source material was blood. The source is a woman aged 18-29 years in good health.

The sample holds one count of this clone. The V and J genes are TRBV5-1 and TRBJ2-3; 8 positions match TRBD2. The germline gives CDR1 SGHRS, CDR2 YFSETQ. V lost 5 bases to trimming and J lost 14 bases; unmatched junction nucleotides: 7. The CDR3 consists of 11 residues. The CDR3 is CASRDSGGLYF. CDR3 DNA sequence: TGCGCCAGCAGGGACTCGGGGGGGCTGTATTTT.

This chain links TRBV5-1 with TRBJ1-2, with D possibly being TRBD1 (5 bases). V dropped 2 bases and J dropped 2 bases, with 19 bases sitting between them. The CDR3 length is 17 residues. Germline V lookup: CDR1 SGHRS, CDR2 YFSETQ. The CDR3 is CASSLGDGLTLNYGYTF. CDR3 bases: TGCGCCAGCAGCTTAGGGGACGGACTCACACTAAACTATGGCTACACCTTC.

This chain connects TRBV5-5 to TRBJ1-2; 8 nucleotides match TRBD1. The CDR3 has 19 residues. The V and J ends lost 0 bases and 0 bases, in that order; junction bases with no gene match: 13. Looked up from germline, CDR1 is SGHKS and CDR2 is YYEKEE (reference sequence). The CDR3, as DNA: TGTGCCAGCAGCTTGGGCGGTGCCGGGACAGGATCTTCTAACTATGGCTACACCTTC. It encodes CASSLGGAGTGSSNYGYTF.

The CDR3 loop is CASSFVGQTNQPQHF. The CDR3 coding sequence is TGTGCCAGCAGTTTCGTGGGGCAGACCAATCAGCCCCAGCATTTT. The gene calls are TRBV27 and TRBJ1-5, with D possibly being TRBD1 (5 bases). The germline V and J ends were trimmed by 3 bases and 3 bases, with 12 bases remaining between them. CDR1 and CDR2 (germline): MNHEY, SMNVEV (reference sequence). CDR3 length equals 15 residues.

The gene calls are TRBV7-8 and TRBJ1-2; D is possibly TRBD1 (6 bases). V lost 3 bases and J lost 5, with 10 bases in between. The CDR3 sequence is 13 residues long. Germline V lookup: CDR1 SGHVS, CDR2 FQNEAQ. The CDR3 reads CASSFGTPYGYTF. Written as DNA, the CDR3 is TGTGCCAGCAGCTTTGGGACACCTTATGGCTACACCTTC.

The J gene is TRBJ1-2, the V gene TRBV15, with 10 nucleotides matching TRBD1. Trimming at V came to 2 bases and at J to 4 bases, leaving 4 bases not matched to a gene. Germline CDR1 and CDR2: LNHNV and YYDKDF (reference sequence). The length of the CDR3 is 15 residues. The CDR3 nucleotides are TGTGCCACCAGCAGAACCCGGGACAGGGGCTATGGCTACACCTTC. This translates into CATSRTRDRGYGYTF.

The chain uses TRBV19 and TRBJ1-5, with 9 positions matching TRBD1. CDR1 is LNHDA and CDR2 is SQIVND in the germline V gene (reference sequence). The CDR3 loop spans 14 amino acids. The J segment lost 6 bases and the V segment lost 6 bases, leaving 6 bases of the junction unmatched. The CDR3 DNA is TGTGCCAGTAGCGAGGGACAGGGTCCTCAGCCCCAGCATTTT. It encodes CASSEGQGPQPQHF.

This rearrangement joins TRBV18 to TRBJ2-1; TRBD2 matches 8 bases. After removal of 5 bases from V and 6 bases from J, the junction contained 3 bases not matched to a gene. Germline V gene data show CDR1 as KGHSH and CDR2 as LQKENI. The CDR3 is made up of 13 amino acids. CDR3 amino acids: CASSFTSGNEQFF. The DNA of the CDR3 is TGTGCCAGCTCATTTACTAGCGGCAATGAGCAGTTCTTC.